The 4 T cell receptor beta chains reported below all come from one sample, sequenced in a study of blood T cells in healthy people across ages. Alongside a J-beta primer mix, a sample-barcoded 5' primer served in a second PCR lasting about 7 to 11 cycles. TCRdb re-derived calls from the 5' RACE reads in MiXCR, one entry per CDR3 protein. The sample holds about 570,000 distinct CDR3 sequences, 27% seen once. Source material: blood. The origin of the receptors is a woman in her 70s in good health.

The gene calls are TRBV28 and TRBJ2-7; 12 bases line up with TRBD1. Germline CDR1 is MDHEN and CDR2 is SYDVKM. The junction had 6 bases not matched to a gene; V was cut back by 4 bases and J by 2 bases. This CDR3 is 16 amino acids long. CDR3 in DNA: TGTGCCAGCAGTTCCCCGGGACAGGGGGCGACCTACGAGCAGTACTTC. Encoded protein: CASSSPGQGATYEQYF.

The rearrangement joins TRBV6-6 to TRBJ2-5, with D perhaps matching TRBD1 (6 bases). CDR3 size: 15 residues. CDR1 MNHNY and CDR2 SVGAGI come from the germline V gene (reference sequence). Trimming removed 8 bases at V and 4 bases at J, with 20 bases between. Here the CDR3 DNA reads TGTGCCAGCTCACCCTTTCGGGGACAAGGAGAGACCCAGTACTTC. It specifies CASSPFRGQGETQYF.

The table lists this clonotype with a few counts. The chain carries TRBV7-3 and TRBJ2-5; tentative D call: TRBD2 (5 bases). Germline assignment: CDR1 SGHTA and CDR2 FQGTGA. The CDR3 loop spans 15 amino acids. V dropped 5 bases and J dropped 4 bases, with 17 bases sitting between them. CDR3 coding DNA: TGTGCCAGCAGCCCCCGGGCCCGGGGTGGAGAGACCCAGTACTTC. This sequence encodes CASSPRARGGETQYF.

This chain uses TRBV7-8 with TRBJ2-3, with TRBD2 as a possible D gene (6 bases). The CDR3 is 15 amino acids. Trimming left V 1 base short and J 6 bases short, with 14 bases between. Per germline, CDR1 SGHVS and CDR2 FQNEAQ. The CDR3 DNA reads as TGTGCCAGCAGCTTAGGTGGGACTTCTCGGGATACGCAGTATTTT. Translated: CASSLGGTSRDTQYF.